The clone carrying this TCR beta chain was recorded a few times. Its antigen is unidentified. The record originates from a study of T-cell memory formation after mild COVID-19. General study findings and limits: Memory from before infection featured some responding clones, which suggests cross-reactive memory joined.

In germline, CDR1 is SGDLS, CDR2 YYNGEE. The CDR3 is made up of 13 amino acids. The V end was cut by 4 bases, the J end by 8 bases, with 15 bases between. Using constant-segment primers, 5'RACE produced TCR alpha and TCR beta cDNA libraries carrying sample barcodes and UMIs. Via MiXCR, TCRdb re-called the 5' RACE reads, giving one row per CDR3 protein. This sample has 150,000 to 200,000 distinct CDR3 sequences, with roughly 12% found just once. Sequenced material: PBMCs or a T cell subset sorted from them (not recorded which). The sequence was obtained from a man aged 18 to 29 who had mild COVID-19 (a few samples of this study predate the infection). Cell type and time point are not known. J is TRBJ1-2 and V is TRBV9, with D perhaps matching TRBD1 (5 bases). The CDR3 DNA reads as TGTGCCAGCAGCCGAGATGAGGGGTTCGGCTACACCTTC. It yields the protein CASSRDEGFGYTF.